The sample holds one count of the clone carrying this T cell receptor (beta chain). Its target is unknown. Treatment meaning: approximately 18 received Ad26.COV2.S at low or high dose, single or two shots; about five received placebo; per-sample allocation not given. It was on day 63 after the first vaccine or placebo injection that samples were taken. An Ad26 vector expressing Wuhan-strain SARS-CoV-2 spike served as the vaccine. This sample is drawn from a study of Ad26.COV2.S vaccination and SARS-CoV-2 variants. Study observations and caveats: Non-spike TCR breadth showed similarity between vaccine and placebo recipients. Substantial breadth was reported for post-vaccination spike-specific CD8+ and CD4+ T cells.

Generated by immunoSEQ multiplex PCR, the TCRdb table keeps only in-frame clones and is missing some. The sample lists about 410,000 clones; approximately 91% were seen once. This sample comprised peripheral blood, obtained in a trial of Ad26.COV2.S vaccine versus placebo. The sequence derives from a person between 18 and 60 years old who received the Ad26.COV2.S COVID-19 vaccine or a placebo.

The CDR3 nucleotides are TGTGCCAGTAGTATAGTCGGACAGGGGATTGTACAGCCCCAGCATTTT. It specifies CASSIVGQGIVQPQHF. V and J are TRBV19 and TRBJ1-5, with 9 bases lining up with TRBD1. The CDR3 loop spans 16 amino acids. The germline CDR1 and CDR2 sequences are LNHDA and SQIVND (reference sequence). V lost 1 base, J lost 7 bases, and 8 bases stayed unmatched.